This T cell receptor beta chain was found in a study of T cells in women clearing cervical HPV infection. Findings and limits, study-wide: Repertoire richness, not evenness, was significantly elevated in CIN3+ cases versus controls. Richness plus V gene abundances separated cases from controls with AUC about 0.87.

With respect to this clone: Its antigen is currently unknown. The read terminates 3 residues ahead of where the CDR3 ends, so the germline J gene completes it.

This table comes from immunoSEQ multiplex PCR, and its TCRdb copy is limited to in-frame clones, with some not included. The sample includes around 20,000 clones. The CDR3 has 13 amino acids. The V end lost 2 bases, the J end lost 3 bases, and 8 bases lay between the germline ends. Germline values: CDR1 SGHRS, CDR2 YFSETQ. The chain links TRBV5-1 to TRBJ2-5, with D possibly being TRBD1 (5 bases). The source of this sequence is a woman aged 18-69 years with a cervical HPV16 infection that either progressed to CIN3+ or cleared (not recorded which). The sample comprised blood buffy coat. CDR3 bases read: TGCGCCAGCAGCTTAGGCAGGGAAGAGACC. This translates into CASSLGREET. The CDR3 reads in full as CASSLGREETQYF.